This TCR beta chain was sequenced in a study of long-term antiretroviral therapy in people with HIV. General study results and limits: Transplant donor controls retained higher diversity, though diversity increased after ART. Before ART, certain clones expanded, and these dominated the repertoire at all time points. Therapy changes, viral resistance and ART adherence were not documented in the available data.

Going into DNA extraction, samples held roughly 0.9-11 million cryopreserved PBMC. Concerning this clone: The antigen remains unidentified.

The assay used was immunoSEQ (version v3.0), run at survey level. Only in-frame clones appear in the TCRdb table, and some are missing; sequencing was by immunoSEQ multiplex PCR. This sample has fewer than 30,000 clones, with 65% to 85% found just once. The TCR was taken from a man aged 25-40 years with HIV. The sample consisted of unsorted PBMCs, taken 2.1 years after starting antiretroviral therapy.

This CDR3 is CASSSQDEQYF. For the CDR3, the DNA is TGTGCCAGCAGTTCCCAGGACGAGCAGTACTTC. The rearrangement joins TRBV28 to TRBJ2-7; no definite D call. The CDR3 loop spans 11 amino acids. CDR1 and CDR2 from the germline V gene are MDHEN and SYDVKM. Trimming removed 4 bases at V and 5 bases at J, with 6 bases between. Combining the CDR3 with reference TRBV28 and TRBJ2-7 gives the whole variable domain DVKVTQSSRYLVKRTGEKVFLECVQDMDHENMFWYRQDPGLGLRLIYFSYDVKMKEKGDIPEGYSVSREKKERFSLILESASTNQTSMYLCASSSQDEQYFGPGTRLTVT.